This T cell receptor (beta chain) originates from a study of blood T cell repertoires in COVID-19. TCRdb's table, derived via immunoSEQ multiplex PCR, lists solely in-frame clones and lacks some. Found here are 110,000 to 150,000 clones, more than 60% of them singletons; the top ten hold around 1.8%. Sequencing used peripheral blood. The receptor was derived from a woman aged 55-70 years with acute or convalescent COVID-19.

The CDR3 region is CATSRGTAISYEQYF. The CDR3 DNA follows: TGTGCCACCAGCAGAGGGACAGCAATTTCCTACGAGCAGTACTTC. This chain connects TRBV15 to TRBJ2-7; TRBD1 might be the D (6 bases). Trimming removed 1 base from V and 1 base from J, with 11 bases in between. The CDR3 covers 15 residues. The V gene's germline CDR1 is LNHNV and CDR2 YYDKDF (reference sequence).